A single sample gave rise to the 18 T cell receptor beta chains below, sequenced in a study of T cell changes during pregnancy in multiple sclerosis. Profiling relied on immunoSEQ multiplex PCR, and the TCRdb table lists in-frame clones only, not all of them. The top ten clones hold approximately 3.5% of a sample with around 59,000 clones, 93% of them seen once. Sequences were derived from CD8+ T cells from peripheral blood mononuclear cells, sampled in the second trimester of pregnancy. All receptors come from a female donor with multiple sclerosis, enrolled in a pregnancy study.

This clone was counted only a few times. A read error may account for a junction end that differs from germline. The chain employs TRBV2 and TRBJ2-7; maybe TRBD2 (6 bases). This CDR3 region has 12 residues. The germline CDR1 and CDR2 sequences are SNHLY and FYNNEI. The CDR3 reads CATSWNREEQYF. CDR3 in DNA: TGTGCCACCAGTTGGAACCGGGAGGAGCAGTACTTC.

CDR3 protein: CASSLGTGREQFF. The CDR3 DNA reads as TGTGCCAGCAGTCTCGGGACAGGTCGCGAGCAGTTCTTC. The gene calls are TRBV27 and TRBJ2-1, with 8 bases matching TRBD1. Germline values: CDR1 MNHEY, CDR2 SMNVEV (reference sequence). Trimming removed 5 bases from V and 10 bases from J; junction bases left unmatched: 7. This CDR3 is built from 13 residues.

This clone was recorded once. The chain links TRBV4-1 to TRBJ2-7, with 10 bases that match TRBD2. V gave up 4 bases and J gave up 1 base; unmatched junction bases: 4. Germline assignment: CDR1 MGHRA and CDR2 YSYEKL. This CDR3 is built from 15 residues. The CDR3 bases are TGCGCCAGCAGCCCTTCTAGCGGGAGTTCCTACGAGCAGTACTTC. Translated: CASSPSSGSSYEQYF.

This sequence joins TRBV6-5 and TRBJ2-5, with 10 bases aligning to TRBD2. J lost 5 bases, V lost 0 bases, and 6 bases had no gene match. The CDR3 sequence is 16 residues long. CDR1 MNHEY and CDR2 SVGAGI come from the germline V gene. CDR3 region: CASSYSPLAGEETQYF. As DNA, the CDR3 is TGTGCCAGCAGTTACTCACCGCTAGCGGGGGAGGAGACCCAGTACTTC.

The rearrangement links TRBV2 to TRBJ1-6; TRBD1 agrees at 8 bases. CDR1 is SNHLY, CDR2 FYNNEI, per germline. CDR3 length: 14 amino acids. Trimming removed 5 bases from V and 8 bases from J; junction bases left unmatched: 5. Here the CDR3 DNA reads TGTGCCAGCAGTCTACAGGGGGTATATTCACCCCTCCACTTT. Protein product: CASSLQGVYSPLHF.

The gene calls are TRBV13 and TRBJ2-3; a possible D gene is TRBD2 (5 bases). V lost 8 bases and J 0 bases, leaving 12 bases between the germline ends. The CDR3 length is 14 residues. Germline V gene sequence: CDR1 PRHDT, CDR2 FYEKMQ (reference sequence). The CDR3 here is CASAAAESTDTQYF. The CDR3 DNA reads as TGTGCCAGCGCGGCAGCGGAGAGCACAGATACGCAGTATTTT. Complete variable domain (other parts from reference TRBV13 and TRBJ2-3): AAGVIQSPRHLIKEKRETATLKCYPIPRHDTVYWYQQGPGQDPQFLISFYEKMQSDKGSIPDRFSAQQFSDYHSELNMSSLELGDSALYFCASAAAESTDTQYFGPGTRLTVL.

DNA of the CDR3: TGTGCCTGGATGCCCACGGGACTCGGGGACATTCAGTACTTC. Protein product: CAWMPTGLGDIQYF. V gene TRBV30 combines with J gene TRBJ2-4; a weak D match, TRBD2 (6 bases). This CDR3 comprises 14 residues. Germline CDR1 and CDR2: GTSNPN and SVGIG (reference sequence). V was trimmed by 4 bases and J by 8 bases, leaving 18 bases between them.

The CDR3 loop is CASSLEEGMNTEAFF. In DNA form, the CDR3 reads TGTGCCAGCAGCTTAGAGGAGGGCATGAACACTGAAGCTTTCTTT. V gene TRBV13 combines with J gene TRBJ1-1; D gene uncertain. CDR1 and CDR2 (germline): PRHDT, FYEKMQ (reference sequence). The CDR3 is 15 amino acids. The V end was cut by 1 base, the J end by 0 bases, with 9 bases between.

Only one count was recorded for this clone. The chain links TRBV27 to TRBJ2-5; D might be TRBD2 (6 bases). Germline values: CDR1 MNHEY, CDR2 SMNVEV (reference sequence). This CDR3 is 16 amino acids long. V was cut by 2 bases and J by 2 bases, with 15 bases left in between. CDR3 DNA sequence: TGTGCCAGCAGTTTAGGAGGGTGGGGGTTACAAGAGACCCAGTACTTC. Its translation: CASSLGGWGLQETQYF.

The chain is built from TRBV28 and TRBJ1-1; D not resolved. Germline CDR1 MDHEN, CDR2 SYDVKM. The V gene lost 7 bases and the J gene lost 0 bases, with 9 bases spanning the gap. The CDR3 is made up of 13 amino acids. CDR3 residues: CASTNSVNTEAFF. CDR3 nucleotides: TGTGCCAGCACGAACAGTGTGAACACTGAAGCTTTCTTT.

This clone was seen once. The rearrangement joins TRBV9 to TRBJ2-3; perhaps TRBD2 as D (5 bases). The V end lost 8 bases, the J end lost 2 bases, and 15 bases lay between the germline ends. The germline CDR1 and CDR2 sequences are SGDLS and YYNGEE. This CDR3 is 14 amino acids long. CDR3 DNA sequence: TGTGCCAGTCAGCGGAGGTACGACACAGATACGCAGTATTTT. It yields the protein CASQRRYDTDTQYF.

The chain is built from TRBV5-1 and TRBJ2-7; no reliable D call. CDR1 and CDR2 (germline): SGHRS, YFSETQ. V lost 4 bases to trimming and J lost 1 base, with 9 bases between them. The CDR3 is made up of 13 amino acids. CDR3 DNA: TGCGCCAGCAGCCCTCCCGGTTCCTACGAGCAGTACTTC. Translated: CASSPPGSYEQYF.

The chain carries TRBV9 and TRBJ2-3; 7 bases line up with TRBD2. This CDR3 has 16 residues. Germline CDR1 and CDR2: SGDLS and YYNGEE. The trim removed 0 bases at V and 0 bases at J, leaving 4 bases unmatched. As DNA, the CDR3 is TGTGCCAGCAGCGTAGCTGATAGCGGGAGCACAGATACGCAGTATTTT. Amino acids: CASSVADSGSTDTQYF.

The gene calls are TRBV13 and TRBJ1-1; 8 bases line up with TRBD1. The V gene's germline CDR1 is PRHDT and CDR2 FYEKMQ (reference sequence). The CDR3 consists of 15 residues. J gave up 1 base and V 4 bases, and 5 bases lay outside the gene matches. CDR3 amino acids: CASSSTGAWNTEAFF. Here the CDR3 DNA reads TGTGCCAGCAGCTCGACAGGGGCTTGGAACACTGAAGCTTTCTTT.

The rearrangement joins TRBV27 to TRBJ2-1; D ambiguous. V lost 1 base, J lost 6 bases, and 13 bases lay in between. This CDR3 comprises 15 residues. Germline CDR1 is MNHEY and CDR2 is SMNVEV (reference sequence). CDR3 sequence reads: CASSLWATQINEQFF. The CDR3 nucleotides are TGTGCCAGCAGTTTATGGGCTACCCAAATCAATGAGCAGTTCTTC.

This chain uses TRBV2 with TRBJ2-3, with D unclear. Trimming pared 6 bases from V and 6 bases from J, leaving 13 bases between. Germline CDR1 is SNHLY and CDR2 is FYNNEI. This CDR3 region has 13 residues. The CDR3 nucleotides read TGTGCCAGCAGCCTACTATTTGCCGATACGCAGTATTTT. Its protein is CASSLLFADTQYF. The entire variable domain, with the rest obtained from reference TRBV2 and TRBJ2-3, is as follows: EPEVTQTPSHQVTQMGQEVILRCVPISNHLYFYWYRQILGQKVEFLVSFYNNEISEKSEIFDDQFSVERPDGSNFTLKIRSTKLEDSAMYFCASSLLFADTQYFGPGTRLTVL.

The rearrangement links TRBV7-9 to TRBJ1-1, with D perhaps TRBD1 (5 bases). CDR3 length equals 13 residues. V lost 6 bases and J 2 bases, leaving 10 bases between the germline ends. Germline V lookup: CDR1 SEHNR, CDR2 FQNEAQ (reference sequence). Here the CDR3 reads CASRQAPNTEAFF. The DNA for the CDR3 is TGTGCCAGCAGACAGGCGCCAAACACTGAAGCTTTCTTT.

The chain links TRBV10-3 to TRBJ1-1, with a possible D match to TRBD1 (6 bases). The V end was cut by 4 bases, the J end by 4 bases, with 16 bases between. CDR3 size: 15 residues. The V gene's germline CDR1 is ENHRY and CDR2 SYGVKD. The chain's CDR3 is CAISGSRGFSTEAFF. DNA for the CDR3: TGTGCCATCAGTGGGTCCAGGGGCTTTTCCACTGAAGCTTTCTTT.